The 8 T cell receptor beta chains given below trace back to one sample, sequenced in a study of human T cells and chemical hapten exposure. TCRdb reanalysed the RACE reads using MiXCR and keeps one entry per CDR3 protein. The sample has roughly 100,000 distinct CDR3 sequences, approximately 36% seen once. As to time point: patch test 3, about 24 weeks after DPC sensitization. The treatment denotes: therapeutic diphenylcyclopropenone sensitization with weekly scalp DPC. This specimen consisted of whole blood, obtained in connection with sensitization to the hapten diphenylcyclopropenone (DPC). The receptors originated from a man aged 40-49 years with alopecia areata. Some clones in this sample may be carry-over from other donors' samples.

The chain has TRBV5-1 and TRBJ2-7; 11 nucleotides align to TRBD2. The V and J ends lost 0 bases and 2 bases, in that order; junction bases with no gene match: 13. The CDR3 has 19 amino acids. CDR1 and CDR2 (germline): SGHRS, YFSETQ. Here the CDR3 DNA reads TGCGCCAGCAGCTTGGTCCGGACTAGCGGGCCTGACTCGACCTACGAGCAGTACGTC. It codes for CASSLVRTSGPDSTYEQYV.

This sequence joins TRBV27 and TRBJ2-1; possibly TRBD2 for D (5 bases). The CDR3 is 12 residues long. The V end lost 3 bases, the J end lost 14 bases, and 14 bases lay between the germline ends. Germline V gives CDR1 MNHEY, CDR2 SMNVEV (reference sequence). The CDR3 nucleotides are TGTGCCAGCAGTTTCGTGAGAGGGCCGGAGTTCTTC. The encoded protein is CASSFVRGPEFF.

This chain uses TRBV29-1 with TRBJ2-3; D is possibly TRBD2 (6 bases). V was trimmed by 2 bases and J by 5 bases, leaving 14 bases between them. The germline V gene has CDR1 SQVTM and CDR2 ANQGSEA. The length of the CDR3 is 14 residues. The CDR3 region has the DNA TGCAGCGTTGAAAGAGGCGGGGTGGGAGATACGCAGTATTTT. Translating it yields CSVERGGVGDTQYF.

This clonotype was observed a few times. This rearrangement joins TRBV9 to TRBJ2-3; TRBD2 matches 13 bases. V was pared by 0 bases and J by 5 bases, with 3 bases of the junction left unmatched. There are 16 residues in the CDR3. CDR1 SGDLS and CDR2 YYNGEE come from the germline V gene. This CDR3 reads CASSVEGLAGLDTQYF. CDR3 in DNA: TGTGCCAGCAGCGTAGAGGGACTAGCGGGACTAGATACGCAGTATTTT.

This clonotype was detected a few times. The rearrangement links TRBV29-1 to TRBJ2-6; no definite D call. V was shortened by 1 base and J by 1 base, with 11 bases between the two germline ends. Germline V gene data show CDR1 as SQVTM and CDR2 as ANQGSEA. This CDR3 comprises 16 residues. The DNA for the CDR3 is TGCAGCGTTGAAGTGGTCGAGGCGTCTGGGGCCAACGTCCTGACTTTC. It yields the protein CSVEVVEASGANVLTF. Full variable domain (rest looked up from reference TRBV29-1 and TRBJ2-6): SAVISQKPSRDICQRGTSLTIQCQVDSQVTMMFWYRQQPGQSLTLIATANQGSEATYESGFVIDKFPISRPNLTFSTLTVSNMSPEDSSIYLCSVEVVEASGANVLTFGAGSRLTVL.

The chain uses TRBV5-6 and TRBJ1-5; TRBD1 matches 7 bases. In germline, CDR1 is SGHDT, CDR2 YYEEEE. The CDR3 runs to 18 residues. With V trimmed by 0 bases and J by 4 bases, 13 bases remained unmatched. The DNA for the CDR3 is TGTGCCAGCAGCTTGGCGGGGCAGGGGGGTTGGGGAAATCAGCCCCAGCATTTT. This translates into CASSLAGQGGWGNQPQHF.

This clonotype occurred a few times. The CDR3 nucleotides read TGCAGCGTCGGACTAGCCCAAGGCTACGAGCAGTACTTC. Translating it yields CSVGLAQGYEQYF. This sequence joins TRBV29-1 and TRBJ2-7, with 8 bases that match TRBD2. Trimming at V came to 6 bases and at J to 3 bases, leaving 7 bases not matched to a gene. The CDR3 loop spans 13 amino acids. Germline V gives CDR1 SQVTM, CDR2 ANQGSEA.

J is TRBJ2-1 and V is TRBV4-2, with D uncertain. CDR1 is LGHNA, CDR2 YNFKEQ, per germline. Trimming stripped 0 bases from V and 1 base from J, with 7 bases between. This CDR3 is built from 15 residues. CDR3 bases: TGTGCCAGCAGCCAAGATCGGCCGTCCTACAATGAGCAGTTCTTC. This encodes CASSQDRPSYNEQFF.